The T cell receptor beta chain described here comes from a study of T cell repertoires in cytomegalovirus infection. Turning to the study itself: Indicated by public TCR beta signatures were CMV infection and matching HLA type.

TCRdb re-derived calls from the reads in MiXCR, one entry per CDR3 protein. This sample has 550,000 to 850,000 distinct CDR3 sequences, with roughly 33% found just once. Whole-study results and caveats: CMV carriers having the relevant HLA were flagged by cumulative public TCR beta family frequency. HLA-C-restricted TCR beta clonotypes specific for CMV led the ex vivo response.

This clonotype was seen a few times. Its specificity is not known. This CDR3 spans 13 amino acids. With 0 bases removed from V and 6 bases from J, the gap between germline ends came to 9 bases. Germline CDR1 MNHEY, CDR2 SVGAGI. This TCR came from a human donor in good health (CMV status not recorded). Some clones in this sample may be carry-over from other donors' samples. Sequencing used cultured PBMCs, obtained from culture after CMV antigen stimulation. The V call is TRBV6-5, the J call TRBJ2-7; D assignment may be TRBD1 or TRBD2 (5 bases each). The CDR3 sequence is CASSYSTGTEQYF. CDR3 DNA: TGTGCCAGCAGTTACTCGACGGGGACCGAGCAGTACTTC.